A single sample gave rise to the 9 T cell receptor beta chains below, sequenced in a study of blood T cell repertoires in COVID-19 (TCRdb year 2020). The protocol used for the library was the immunoSEQ multiplex PCR assay. Here the immuneACCESS table is served through TCRdb, limited to in-frame sequences with V and J called. Missing clones are a known gap in these copies; in checked studies unresolved V genes cover under half, and the rest lacks a known reason. A total of around 150,000 clones appear in this sample, roughly 80% of them only once. Of the sample, around 7% is held by the ten largest clones. What was sequenced was PBMCs or T cells enriched from blood (not recorded which). Receptors originate from a man aged 45-65 years who had recovered from COVID-19.

V gene TRBV7-6 combines with J gene TRBJ2-1; a possible D gene is TRBD1 (6 bases). Germline CDR1 and CDR2: SGHVS and FNYEAQ. CDR3 length equals 17 residues. V was shortened by 5 bases and J by 4 bases, with 21 bases between the two germline ends. CDR3 DNA sequence: TGTGCCAGCAGCGTATTGGGAACCGGGACAAAATACAATGAGCAGTTCTTC. Its protein is CASSVLGTGTKYNEQFF.

V gene TRBV2 combines with J gene TRBJ1-5; maybe TRBD1 (5 bases). V was shortened by 4 bases and J by 1 base, with 11 bases between the two germline ends. Germline CDR1 and CDR2: SNHLY and FYNNEI. CDR3 size: 15 residues. The DNA for the CDR3 is TGTGCCAGCAGTGTTTCCGGACAAAGCAATCAGCCCCAGCATTTT. The encoded protein is CASSVSGQSNQPQHF. Supplemented by reference TRBV2 and TRBJ1-5, the full variable domain reads EPEVTQTPSHQVTQMGQEVILRCVPISNHLYFYWYRQILGQKVEFLVSFYNNEISEKSEIFDDQFSVERPDGSNFTLKIRSTKLEDSAMYFCASSVSGQSNQPQHFGDGTRLSIL.

The V gene is TRBV28, the J gene TRBJ1-2, with D possibly being TRBD1 (6 bases). Trimming removed 3 bases from V and 7 bases from J, with 18 bases in between. This CDR3 region has 15 residues. CDR1 is MDHEN and CDR2 is SYDVKM in the germline V gene. The CDR3 sequence: CASSLGGGGLVGYTF. CDR3 nucleotides: TGTGCCAGCAGTTTGGGGGGAGGGGGATTAGTTGGCTACACCTTC.

A few counts support this clone. This sequence joins TRBV20-1 and TRBJ2-3, with 9 bases fitting TRBD2. The CDR3 sequence is 14 residues long. CDR1 and CDR2 from the germline V gene are DFQATT and SNEGSKA (reference sequence). Germline trimming cut 6 bases from V and 1 base from J; bases unmatched to any gene: 5. CDR3 sequence: CSASKRGGTDTQYF. CDR3 DNA: TGCAGTGCGAGTAAGCGGGGGGGCACAGATACGCAGTATTTT.

The chain recombines TRBV19 with TRBJ2-2; 8 bases agree with TRBD2. The germline gives CDR1 LNHDA, CDR2 SQIVND (reference sequence). The CDR3 loop spans 14 amino acids. J gave up 3 bases and V 10 bases, and 7 bases lay outside the gene matches. In DNA form, the CDR3 reads TGTGCCACCTCAGCGGGGGCCTACACCGGGGAGCTGTTTTTT. Its protein product is CATSAGAYTGELFF.

The rearrangement uses TRBV18 and TRBJ1-5, with TRBD1 matching 8 bases. Germline CDR1 and CDR2: KGHSH and LQKENI. The J segment lost 2 bases and the V segment lost 6 bases, leaving 9 bases of the junction unmatched. This CDR3 has 16 residues. CDR3 loop: CASSADRGRGNQPQHF. Here the CDR3 DNA reads TGTGCCAGCTCGGCAGACAGGGGAAGGGGCAATCAGCCCCAGCATTTT.

The chain couples TRBV12-3 or TRBV12-4 to TRBJ1-5; TRBD1 agrees at 7 bases. Germline trimming cut 7 bases from V and 4 bases from J; bases unmatched to any gene: 1. The CDR3 runs to 12 residues. The CDR3 spells CASTGGNQPQHF. In DNA form, the CDR3 reads TGTGCCAGCACAGGGGGGAATCAGCCCCAGCATTTT.

This clone was recorded only once. The V gene is TRBV27, the J gene TRBJ1-2; D unclear. V lost 5 bases to trimming and J lost 0 bases, with 10 bases between them. CDR1 MNHEY and CDR2 SMNVEV come from the germline V gene (reference sequence). The CDR3 length is 14 residues. CDR3 bases: TGTGCCAGCAGTCCCAGGAATACTAACTATGGCTACACCTTC. Translated: CASSPRNTNYGYTF.

This clone was seen only once. This chain links TRBV7-9 with TRBJ1-2, with a tentative D call TRBD1 (6 bases). V was pared by 5 bases and J by 5 bases, with 15 bases between. Germline CDR1 and CDR2: SEHNR and FQNEAQ (reference sequence). The CDR3 contains 14 residues. The CDR3 spells CASSHSTGQYGYTF. The CDR3 DNA is TGTGCCAGCAGCCACTCGACAGGACAATATGGCTACACCTTC.